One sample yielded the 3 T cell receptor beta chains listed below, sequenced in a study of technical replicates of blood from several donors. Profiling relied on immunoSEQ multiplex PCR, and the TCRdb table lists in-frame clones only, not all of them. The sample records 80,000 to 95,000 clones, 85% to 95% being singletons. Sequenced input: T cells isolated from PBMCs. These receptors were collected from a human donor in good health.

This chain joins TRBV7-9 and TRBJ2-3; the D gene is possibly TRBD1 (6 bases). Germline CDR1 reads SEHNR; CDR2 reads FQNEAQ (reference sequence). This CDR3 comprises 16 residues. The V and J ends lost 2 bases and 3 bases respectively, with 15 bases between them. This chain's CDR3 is CASSLFSAGVTDTQYF. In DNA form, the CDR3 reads TGTGCCAGCAGCTTATTTTCCGCAGGGGTGACAGATACGCAGTATTTT.

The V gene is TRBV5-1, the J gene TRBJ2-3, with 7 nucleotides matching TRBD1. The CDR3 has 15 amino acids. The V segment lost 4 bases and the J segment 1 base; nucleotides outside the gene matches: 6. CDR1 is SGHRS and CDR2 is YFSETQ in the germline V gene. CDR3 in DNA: TGCGCCAGCAGCGCGACAGGGCTTGGCACAGATACGCAGTATTTT. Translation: CASSATGLGTDTQYF. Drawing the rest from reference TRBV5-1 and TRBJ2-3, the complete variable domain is KAGVTQTPRYLIKTRGQQVTLSCSPISGHRSVSWYQQTPGQGLQFLFEYFSETQRNKGNFPGRFSGRQFSNSRSEMNVSTLELGDSALYLCASSATGLGTDTQYFGPGTRLTVL.

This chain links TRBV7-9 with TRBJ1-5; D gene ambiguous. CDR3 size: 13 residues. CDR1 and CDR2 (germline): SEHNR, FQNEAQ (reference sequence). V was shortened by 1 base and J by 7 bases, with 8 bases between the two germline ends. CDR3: CASSLDGRQPQHF. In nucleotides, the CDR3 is TGTGCCAGCAGCTTAGACGGGAGACAGCCCCAGCATTTT. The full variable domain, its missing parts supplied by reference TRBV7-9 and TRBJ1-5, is DTGVSQNPRHKITKRGQNVTFRCDPISEHNRLYWYRQTLGQGPEFLTYFQNEAQLEKSRLLSDRFSAERPKGSFSTLEIQRTEQGDSAMYLCASSLDGRQPQHFGDGTRLSIL.